Listed below are T cell receptor beta chains from one sample, sequenced in a study of beta chain features in type 1 diabetes. Sequenced by immunoSEQ multiplex PCR; TCRdb stores in-frame clones only, minus some. Seen here are around 340,000 clones, over 7% observed once, and the top ten hold roughly 1%. Sequenced: central memory CD4+ T cells from blood. The receptors stem from a man aged 30 to 39 with type 1 diabetes. The CDR3 runs from the conserved cysteine through the conserved F or W. A D gene is named only where the DNA matches it firmly. Clone size is shown for a subset of rows, as once, few, many or a class of expanded clone.

D gene: NA; V gene: TRBV7-2; clone size: NA; J gene: TRBJ1-3; CDR3 DNA: TGTGCCAGCAGCCCGTCGGGGGGCTCTGGAAACACCATATATTTT; CDR3 protein: CASSPSGGSGNTIYF
D gene: NA; V gene: TRBV2; clone size: NA; J gene: TRBJ1-5; CDR3 DNA: TGTGCCAGCAGCGTCCAGGGTACGGCGGGCCAGCCCCAGCATTTT; CDR3 protein: CASSVQGTAGQPQHF
D gene: NA; V gene: TRBV27; clone size: NA; J gene: TRBJ1-6; CDR3 DNA: TGTGCCAGCAAGTCTACTGGAGGGAATTCACCCCTCCACTTT; CDR3 protein: CASKSTGGNSPLHF
D gene: NA; V gene: TRBV5-6; clone size: NA; J gene: TRBJ2-3; CDR3 DNA: TGTGCCAGCAGCTTGGTTATCTTCACCCCACCAGATACGCAGTATTTT; CDR3 protein: CASSLVIFTPPDTQYF
D gene: TRBD1; V gene: TRBV2; clone size: few; J gene: TRBJ2-7; CDR3 DNA: TGTGCCAGCAGTTTACAGGGGGTCGAGCAGTACTTC; CDR3 protein: CASSLQGVEQYF
D gene: NA; V gene: TRBV18; clone size: NA; J gene: TRBJ1-5; CDR3 DNA: TGTGCCAGCTCCAAGACACAGGGCGATAGCAATCAGCCCCAGCATTTT; CDR3 protein: CASSKTQGDSNQPQHF
D gene: NA; V gene: TRBV7-2; clone size: few; J gene: TRBJ1-1; CDR3 DNA: TGTGCCAGCAGCTTCACAGGGTACACTGAAGCTTTCTTT; CDR3 protein: CASSFTGYTEAFF
D gene: NA; V gene: TRBV6-6; clone size: few; J gene: TRBJ2-3; CDR3 DNA: TGTGCCAGCATCCCCCTTGCCGGCTTCACAGATACGCAGTATTTT; CDR3 protein: CASIPLAGFTDTQYF
D gene: NA; V gene: TRBV11-2; clone size: few; J gene: TRBJ2-1; CDR3 DNA: TGTGCCAGCAGCTCCTATGTCTACAATGAGCAGTTCTTC; CDR3 protein: CASSSYVYNEQFF
D gene: TRBD1; V gene: TRBV19; clone size: NA; J gene: TRBJ1-1; CDR3 DNA: TGTGCCAGTAGTATAAGGACAGGGGTGCGAAACACTGAAGCTTTCTTT; CDR3 protein: CASSIRTGVRNTEAFF
D gene: NA; V gene: TRBV20-1; clone size: NA; J gene: TRBJ2-1; CDR3 DNA: TGCAGTGCTACCAACTTCAATGAGCAGTTCTTC; CDR3 protein: CSATNFNEQFF
D gene: NA; V gene: TRBV30; clone size: few; J gene: TRBJ1-1; CDR3 DNA: TGTGCCTGGAGCCGGGGGCGGACTGAAGCTTTCTTT; CDR3 protein: CAWSRGRTEAFF
D gene: TRBD2; V gene: TRBV9; clone size: few; J gene: TRBJ2-7; CDR3 DNA: TGTGCCAGCAGCTTCTCTGGACTAGCGGGGCAGAACGAGCAGTACTTC; CDR3 protein: CASSFSGLAGQNEQYF
D gene: NA; V gene: TRBV28; clone size: NA; J gene: TRBJ2-7; CDR3 DNA: TGTGCCAGCAGACTAGACTACGAGCAGTACTTC; CDR3 protein: CASRLDYEQYF
D gene: NA; V gene: TRBV5-6; clone size: NA; J gene: TRBJ1-1; CDR3 DNA: TGTGCCAGCAGCTTTGGTGGGTCTATAGGGGAAGAAACGGCTTTCTTT; CDR3 protein: CASSFGGSIGEETAFF
D gene: TRBD1; V gene: TRBV7-2; clone size: NA; J gene: TRBJ2-7; CDR3 DNA: TGTGCCAGCAGCCCCCGGGGACAGGGAACCTACGAGCAGTACTTC; CDR3 protein: CASSPRGQGTYEQYF
D gene: TRBD1; V gene: TRBV5-1; clone size: NA; J gene: TRBJ2-5; CDR3 DNA: TGCGCCAGCAGCTCCGGGACAGAGCAAGTGACCCAGTACTTC; CDR3 protein: CASSSGTEQVTQYF
D gene: NA; V gene: TRBV20-1; clone size: NA; J gene: TRBJ2-3; CDR3 DNA: TGCAGTGCTAGTAGCCCAGATACGCAGTATTTT; CDR3 protein: CSASSPDTQYF
D gene: NA; V gene: TRBV6-1; clone size: few; J gene: TRBJ2-7; CDR3 DNA: TGTGCCAGCAATTTCGGACAGTCCTACGAGCAGTACTTC; CDR3 protein: CASNFGQSYEQYF
D gene: TRBD2; V gene: TRBV25-1; clone size: few; J gene: TRBJ2-1; CDR3 DNA: TGTGCCAGCAGTCCCTTCGGGGCGGGGGGCCACAATGAGCAGTTCTTC; CDR3 protein: CASSPFGAGGHNEQFF
D gene: TRBD2; V gene: TRBV2; clone size: few; J gene: TRBJ2-3; CDR3 DNA: TGTGCCACCACCTTAGAGAGCGGGGGGGCGACAGATACGCAGTATTTT; CDR3 protein: CATTLESGGATDTQYF
D gene: NA; V gene: TRBV5-1; clone size: few; J gene: TRBJ2-7; CDR3 DNA: TGCGCCAGCAGCGGCGGGACACCCAAAGGCGAGCAGTACTTC; CDR3 protein: CASSGGTPKGEQYF
D gene: NA; V gene: TRBV2; clone size: NA; J gene: TRBJ2-5; CDR3 DNA: TGTGCCAGCAGTCCAGGAGGCAGGGACGAGACCCAGTACTTC; CDR3 protein: CASSPGGRDETQYF
D gene: NA; V gene: TRBV4-3; clone size: many; J gene: TRBJ2-1; CDR3 DNA: TGCGCCAGCAGCCAAGGCCAGACGCAATCCTACAATGAGCAGTTCTTC; CDR3 protein: CASSQGQTQSYNEQFF
D gene: NA; V gene: TRBV6-6; clone size: few; J gene: TRBJ1-3; CDR3 DNA: TGTGCCAGCAGCCCTTTGTCCAGGAGCTCTGGAAACACCATATATTTT; CDR3 protein: CASSPLSRSSGNTIYF
D gene: NA; V gene: TRBV6-5; clone size: few; J gene: TRBJ2-7; CDR3 DNA: TGTGCCAGCAGTTACTCGGATTTTGATGGGCTCCTGTACTTC; CDR3 protein: CASSYSDFDGLLYF
D gene: NA; V gene: TRBV11-2; clone size: few; J gene: TRBJ1-5; CDR3 DNA: TGTGCCAGCAGCCCCCTTGGAGGGCGAGAGCCCCAGCATTTT; CDR3 protein: CASSPLGGREPQHF
D gene: NA; V gene: TRBV18; clone size: few; J gene: TRBJ2-2; CDR3 DNA: TGTGCCAGCTCAGACAGCAACACCGGGGAGCTGTTTTTT; CDR3 protein: CASSDSNTGELFF
D gene: NA; V gene: TRBV10-1; clone size: few; J gene: TRBJ1-5; CDR3 DNA: TGCGCCAGCAGTGAGGGCCTCGAACCCCAGCATTTT; CDR3 protein: CASSEGLEPQHF
D gene: NA; V gene: TRBV6-5; clone size: few; J gene: TRBJ2-3; CDR3 DNA: TGTGCCAGCAGTTACTCGGGTTGGGGGCAGGATACGCAGTATTTT; CDR3 protein: CASSYSGWGQDTQYF
D gene: NA; V gene: TRBV5-1; clone size: few; J gene: TRBJ2-1; CDR3 DNA: TGCGCCAGCAGCTTGGGGGCACTAGAAAACAATGAGCAGTTCTTC; CDR3 protein: CASSLGALENNEQFF
D gene: NA; V gene: TRBV11-2; clone size: few; J gene: TRBJ2-1; CDR3 DNA: TGTGCCAGCAGCTTCGTACGAACTGAGCAGTTCTTC; CDR3 protein: CASSFVRTEQFF
D gene: TRBD1; V gene: TRBV13; clone size: NA; J gene: TRBJ2-3; CDR3 DNA: TGTGCCAGCAGCCCCTGGACAGGGGGGGCGGATACGCAGTATTTT; CDR3 protein: CASSPWTGGADTQYF
D gene: NA; V gene: TRBV25-1; clone size: few; J gene: TRBJ1-6; CDR3 DNA: TGTGCCAGCTGGGACGGCAGCTCCTATAATTCACCCCTCCACTTT; CDR3 protein: CASWDGSSYNSPLHF
D gene: TRBD1; V gene: TRBV30; clone size: NA; J gene: TRBJ1-6; CDR3 DNA: TGTGCCTGGAGCGCGGGGGACAGGGGGCGAAGGAATTCACCCCTCCACTTT; CDR3 protein: CAWSAGDRGRRNSPLHF
D gene: NA; V gene: TRBV10-3; clone size: few; J gene: TRBJ1-1; CDR3 DNA: TGTGCCATCGGAGGGGGGGCGAACACTGAAGCTTTCTTT; CDR3 protein: CAIGGGANTEAFF
D gene: NA; V gene: TRBV2; clone size: NA; J gene: TRBJ1-2; CDR3 DNA: TGTGCCAGCAGTGAAAGGGGTGACTATGGCTACACCTTC; CDR3 protein: CASSERGDYGYTF
D gene: NA; V gene: TRBV7-2; clone size: few; J gene: TRBJ2-1; CDR3 DNA: TGTGCCAGCAGCTTGAACTCGATATCCTACAATGAGCAGTTCTTC; CDR3 protein: CASSLNSISYNEQFF
D gene: TRBD2; V gene: TRBV19; clone size: few; J gene: TRBJ2-1; CDR3 DNA: TGTGCCAGTAGTATAGGATCGACTAGCGGGGAAGAGCAGTTCTTC; CDR3 protein: CASSIGSTSGEEQFF
D gene: NA; V gene: TRBV10-3; clone size: many; J gene: TRBJ2-3; CDR3 DNA: TGTGCCATCAGTGAGTCGATTGGGGACACAGATACGCAGTATTTT; CDR3 protein: CAISESIGDTDTQYF
D gene: NA; V gene: TRBV6-4; clone size: few; J gene: TRBJ1-2; CDR3 DNA: TGTGCCAGCAGTGACTCGAACGAAGGGGGGTATGGCTACACCTTC; CDR3 protein: CASSDSNEGGYGYTF
D gene: NA; V gene: TRBV28; clone size: few; J gene: TRBJ2-5; CDR3 DNA: TGTGCCAGCAGTCCGGGGGACCAAGAGACCCAGTACTTC; CDR3 protein: CASSPGDQETQYF
D gene: NA; V gene: TRBV9; clone size: NA; J gene: TRBJ2-5; CDR3 DNA: TGTGCCAGCAGCTCCCCCGGGACACCGGTACCCCAGTACTTC; CDR3 protein: CASSSPGTPVPQYF
D gene: NA; V gene: TRBV5-4; clone size: NA; J gene: TRBJ1-4; CDR3 DNA: TGTGCCAGCAGCCGAAGAGGTATCGCAACTAATGAAAAACTGTTTTTT; CDR3 protein: CASSRRGIATNEKLFF
D gene: NA; V gene: TRBV5-1; clone size: NA; J gene: TRBJ2-7; CDR3 DNA: TGCGCCAGCAGCATCGGACAGTCCTCCTACGAGCAGTACTTC; CDR3 protein: CASSIGQSSYEQYF
D gene: NA; V gene: TRBV5-1; clone size: NA; J gene: TRBJ2-5; CDR3 DNA: TGCGCCAGCAGCTTGGCGGGGAGGGAGACCCAGTACTTC; CDR3 protein: CASSLAGRETQYF
D gene: TRBD1; V gene: TRBV5-6; clone size: NA; J gene: TRBJ1-4; CDR3 DNA: TGTGCCAGCAGCCTGAAAGGACAGGGCGGTAATGAAAAACTGTTTTTT; CDR3 protein: CASSLKGQGGNEKLFF